The 13 T cell receptor beta chains given below trace back to one sample, sequenced in a study of blood T cell repertoires in COVID-19. The table came from immunoSEQ multiplex PCR; TCRdb's copy has only in-frame clones and leaves some out. Of 150,000 to 200,000 clones in the sample, approximately 90% are singletons; the top ten hold 5%. The specimen was peripheral blood. The receptors were gathered from a human donor in a cohort sampled during active COVID-19.

The CDR3 is CASSDSPYNEQFF. For the CDR3, the DNA is TGTGCCAGCAGCGACTCCCCCTACAATGAGCAGTTCTTC. The chain uses TRBV14 and TRBJ2-1; D is unresolved. The CDR3 consists of 13 residues. The germline gives CDR1 SGHDN, CDR2 FVKESK. With 5 bases removed from V and 2 bases from J, the gap between germline ends came to 7 bases.

This sequence joins TRBV27 and TRBJ1-1, with TRBD1 as a possible D gene (5 bases). The V gene lost 3 bases and the J gene lost 4 bases, with 9 bases spanning the gap. The CDR3 is 13 amino acids. In germline, CDR1 is MNHEY, CDR2 SMNVEV (reference sequence). The CDR3 nucleotides are TGTGCCAGCAGTTTCTCGACAGCCACTGAAGCTTTCTTT. This codes for CASSFSTATEAFF.

The J gene is TRBJ1-5, the V gene TRBV7-2; TRBD1 is a possible D gene (5 bases). This CDR3 comprises 13 residues. Germline assignment: CDR1 SGHTA and CDR2 FQGNSA. V lost 6 bases and J lost 1, with 7 bases in between. CDR3 sequence reads: CASRRDSNQPQHF. Written as DNA, the CDR3 is TGTGCCAGCAGGCGGGACAGCAATCAGCCCCAGCATTTT.

This sequence joins TRBV6-6 and TRBJ1-1; 8 nucleotides agree with TRBD1. Trimming at V came to 2 bases and at J to 1 base, leaving 3 bases not matched to a gene. In germline, CDR1 is MNHNY, CDR2 SVGAGI (reference sequence). The CDR3 covers 15 residues. Here the CDR3 DNA reads TGTGCCAGCAGTTACCCCGGGACAGGGAACACTGAAGCTTTCTTT. It translates to CASSYPGTGNTEAFF.

The chain couples TRBV15 to TRBJ2-3, with 7 bases lining up with TRBD1. The ends lost 3 bases at V and 0 bases at J; junction bases unmatched: 3. The germline gives CDR1 LNHNV, CDR2 YYDKDF (reference sequence). This CDR3 contains 15 residues. The CDR3 spells CATSRNRGSTDTQYF. The CDR3 coding sequence is TGTGCCACCAGCAGGAACAGGGGTAGCACAGATACGCAGTATTTT.

The chain joins TRBV11-3 to TRBJ2-7; D might be TRBD2 (6 bases). Trimming removed 5 bases at V and 5 bases at J, with 16 bases between. Germline-derived CDR1 and CDR2 are SGHNT and YENEEA. The CDR3 length is 14 residues. The CDR3 bases are TGTGCCAGCAGCGGTAGACTAGGCGGGAACGAGCAGTACTTC. Its translation is CASSGRLGGNEQYF.

The chain links TRBV29-1 to TRBJ2-7; a possible D gene is TRBD2 (5 bases). The CDR3 consists of 12 residues. Germline V gene lookup returns CDR1 SQVTM and CDR2 ANQGSEA. Trimming removed 4 bases at V and 7 bases at J, with 14 bases between. The DNA of the CDR3 is TGCAGCGTTGGTGAGGGTTTGGGGGAGCAGTACTTC. Amino acid sequence: CSVGEGLGEQYF.

This clone was counted between two and nine times. The chain couples TRBV4-1 to TRBJ2-7, with TRBD2 as a possible D gene (6 bases). This CDR3 spans 14 amino acids. Germline V CDR1 and CDR2: MGHRA, YSYEKL. Trimming shortened V by 3 bases and J by 6 bases, and 15 bases separated the two germline ends. CDR3 in amino acids: CASSQALRDFEQYF. CDR3 nucleotide sequence: TGCGCCAGCAGCCAGGCCTTGAGGGACTTCGAGCAGTACTTC.

This chain links TRBV27 with TRBJ2-7; 7 bases agree with TRBD2. V was clipped by 1 base and J by 3 bases; unmatched bases: 9. Germline lookup yields CDR1 MNHEY and CDR2 SMNVEV (reference sequence). The CDR3 is 16 residues long. This CDR3 reads CASSLFPSGTNYEQYF. In DNA, the CDR3 is TGTGCCAGCAGTTTATTTCCCAGCGGGACTAACTACGAGCAGTACTTC.

V usage is TRBV7-2 and J usage is TRBJ2-7, with 7 bases matching TRBD2. The CDR3 runs 15 residues. The germline gives CDR1 SGHTA, CDR2 FQGNSA. Losses at the gene ends were 5 bases for V and 0 bases for J; bases not matched to a gene: 7. The CDR3 loop is CASSPSGALSYEQYF. The CDR3 coding sequence is TGTGCCAGCAGCCCAAGCGGGGCGCTCTCCTACGAGCAGTACTTC.

This sequence joins TRBV4-3 and TRBJ1-6, with D tentatively TRBD1 (5 bases). V was pared by 0 bases and J by 9 bases, with 12 bases between. This CDR3 comprises 15 residues. The germline gives CDR1 LGHNA, CDR2 YSLEER. The CDR3 spells CASSQDGGIGSPLHF. The CDR3 DNA reads as TGCGCCAGCAGCCAAGACGGGGGGATTGGTTCACCCCTCCACTTT.

V is TRBV19 and J is TRBJ2-7, with D perhaps TRBD2 (6 bases). The germline gives CDR1 LNHDA, CDR2 SQIVND (reference sequence). The V end was cut by 3 bases, the J end by 2 bases, with 14 bases between. The CDR3 loop spans 15 amino acids. In nucleotides, the CDR3 is TGTGCCAGTAGTATCGGGGGAGGCCTCCCCTACGAGCAGTACTTC. Translating gives CASSIGGGLPYEQYF.

V gene TRBV11-2 combines with J gene TRBJ1-2; no definite D call. V lost 5 bases and J lost 5, with 24 bases in between. This CDR3 contains 17 residues. CDR1 and CDR2 from the germline V gene are SGHAT and FQNNGV. The CDR3 here is CASSPDGVGLWGYGYTF. CDR3 nucleotides: TGTGCCAGCAGCCCGGACGGGGTTGGTCTATGGGGTTATGGCTACACCTTC.